This T cell receptor (beta chain) was documented in a study of Ad26.COV2.S vaccination and SARS-CoV-2 variants (dated by TCRdb to about 2021). Regarding the research as a whole: Donors in the vaccine arm were drawn from COV1001, a phase I-IIa trial of Ad26.COV2.S in healthy adults that was multicentre, randomized, double-blind and placebo-controlled. Ad26.COV2.S was given intramuscularly at 5x10^10 or 1x10^11 viral particles, as a single shot or as two shots 56 days apart. A total of roughly 30 samples were included in the TCR-sequenced set, comprising around 19 Ad26.COV2.S vaccine recipients, 5 placebo recipients and 8 SARS-CoV-2 convalescent individuals. Throughout the experiments and outcome assessment, investigators stayed blinded to trial group allocation. Trial participants were randomized into five groups of five: low-dose or high-dose Ad26.COV2.S given once or twice, or placebo on both occasions. TCRbeta repertoire sequencing served as the tool for gauging how specific and how broad the SARS-CoV-2-reactive T cell receptors were following Ad26.COV2.S vaccination. Overall results and qualifications from the work: Non-spike TCR breadth was comparable between vaccine and placebo recipients, consistent with the vaccine containing only spike. According to the authors, total T cell responses may have been underestimated by the TCR breadth and depth analyses. After vaccination, substantial breadth of spike-specific CD8+ and CD4+ T cell responses was reported. Higher spike-specific TCR breadth was observed in Ad26.COV2.S recipients than in placebo recipients (P = 0.0014). Comparing responses between vaccine doses or regimens was not something the study was powered to do.

The table lists this clone with a count of one. It has no known antigen specificity. No base quality values were provided; no much bigger clone lies one nucleotide off. Other DNA sequences within the sample encode an identical CDR3. The treatment or condition tag for this specimen amounts to: roughly 18 received Ad26.COV2.S at low or high dose, single or two shots; about 5 received placebo; per-sample allocation not given. Repertoires of vaccine and placebo recipients were sequenced from samples taken on day 63 after the first injection. In Cohort 1b, 25 or so adults aged 18-55 years were enrolled at a single site in Boston, USA, between 29 July and 7 August 2020. Ad26.COV2.S was a replication-incompetent adenovirus type 26 vector expressing a prefusion-stabilized SARS-CoV-2 spike protein from the original Wuhan strain. TCRbeta CDR3 regions were sequenced with the immunoSEQ Assay. After extraction, genomic DNA underwent amplification by bias-controlled multiplex PCR, followed by high-throughput sequencing. The study's processing was this. Collapsing and filtering of sequences were performed to quantify the absolute abundance of each unique TCRbeta CDR3 region. T cell fraction was estimated by normalizing TCRbeta template counts to usable DNA, which was measured by amplifying reference genes present in all nucleated cells. Repertoire TCRs were annotated as SARS-CoV-2-specific when V gene, CDR3 amino acid sequence and J gene were exactly matched to a known reactive TCR set. The reference SARS-CoV-2 TCR set came from MIRA and was filtered for enrichment in COVID-19-positive ImmuneCODE repertoires, removing public or cross-reactive TCRs. Using the MIRA antigens, annotated TCRs were further analysed by specific ORF or by position within an ORF. Depth was the summed frequency of annotated unique rearrangements, while breadth was defined as annotated unique rearrangements over total unique productive rearrangements. Two-sided Wilcoxon rank-sum tests were used to compare TCR breadth between groups. Sourced from immuneACCESS, this table was stored by TCRdb with only in-frame sequences that have V and J called. A share of the clones is absent; for the studies checked, an unresolved V gene accounts for under half, and the remainder has no known explanation. From that table come the V and J calls and clone size; the DNA was used to work out D and trimming. This sample has roughly 350,000 clones in its table, and 65% to 90% of those were observed once. The ten largest clones add up to around 10% of the sample.

The sequence was obtained from a person between 18 and 59 years old who received the Ad26.COV2.S COVID-19 vaccine or a placebo. The sequencing here drew on peripheral blood, taken in a trial of Ad26.COV2.S vaccine versus placebo.

This receptor carries the CDR3 CASIRTGGNQPQHF. The DNA sequence is given as TGTGCCAGCATCCGGACAGGGGGCAATCAGCCCCAGCATTTT. The sequence is built from TRBV28 and TRBJ1-5; 9 bases in the middle match TRBD1. V trim: 7 bases; J trim: 2 bases; unmatched bases: 3. For CDR1 and CDR2, the germline V gene lists MDHEN and SYDVKM. From the cysteine through the phenylalanine, the CDR3 covers 14 amino acids. Just the 42-base CDR3 DNA is kept, in frame starting at base 1.